Following are 11 T cell receptor beta chains from one sample sequenced in a study of CD8+CD57+ T cells in acquired aplastic anemia. The study profiled TCR beta VDJ and CDR3 using genomic DNA as template. TCRdb itself ran the reads through MiXCR, one entry per CDR3 protein. Of approximately 250,000 distinct CDR3 sequences listed, roughly 82% are singletons. Sequencing involved patients with CD8+CD57+ cell expansion previously shown by flow cytometry. The sample taken for sequencing was sorted CD4+, CD8+, or CD8+CD57+ T cells (not recorded which) from PBMCs. These receptors all stem from a human donor with aplastic anemia.

On this clonotype itself: Its ends do not fully match the called genes, so a read error is possible. V usage is TRBV2 and J usage is TRBJ2-3; D might be TRBD2 (6 bases). The CDR3 runs 13 residues. The germline gives CDR1 SNHLY, CDR2 FYNNEI. The DNA for the CDR3 is TGTGGCAGCGTGGACGGGGGTACCGATACGCAGTATTTT. It encodes CGSVDGGTDTQYF.

With respect to this clonotype: This is likely a read error, given that the CDR3 carries no conserved phenylalanine or tryptophan at its end. This chain joins TRBV4-3 and TRBJ1-2; D ambiguous. Looked up from germline, CDR1 is LGHNA and CDR2 is YSLEER. The CDR3 length is 13 residues. Trimming removed 6 bases at V and 2 bases at J, with 10 bases between. The CDR3 spells CASRGTVNYGYTL. The CDR3, as DNA: TGCGCCAGCAGGGGTACGGTCAACTATGGCTACACCCTC.

This chain links TRBV7-9 with TRBJ1-2, with D perhaps matching TRBD1 (5 bases). The CDR3 contains 15 residues. CDR1 is SEHNR and CDR2 is FQNEAQ in the germline V gene (reference sequence). V was pared by 4 bases and J by 14 bases, with 26 bases between. CDR3 DNA sequence: TGTGCCAGCAGCTCGACAGCTGGCTCACCCCATGGCTTTACCTTC. Protein: CASSSTAGSPHGFTF.

This chain joins TRBV7-9 and TRBJ2-7; 9 bases are shared with TRBD1. V lost 11 bases to trimming and J lost 6 bases; unmatched junction nucleotides: 8. CDR3 size: 12 residues. Germline lookup yields CDR1 SEHNR and CDR2 FQNEAQ (reference sequence). CDR3 region: CAGQGNLAEQYV. In DNA form, the CDR3 reads TGTGCCGGACAGGGGAACCTGGCCGAGCAGTACGTC.

The chain uses TRBV12-3 or TRBV12-4 and TRBJ1-6, with unresolved D. This CDR3 has 13 residues. V was shortened by 5 bases and J by 11 bases, with 13 bases between the two germline ends. The DNA of the CDR3 is TGTGCCAGCAGTATCTCTCGGTCCGCACCCCTCCACTTT. It encodes CASSISRSAPLHF.

J is TRBJ2-6 and V is TRBV19; D gene uncertain. Per germline, CDR1 LNHDA and CDR2 SQIVND (reference sequence). This CDR3 region has 14 residues. The V gene lost 8 bases and the J gene lost 0 bases, with 8 bases spanning the gap. CDR3 residues: CASGLRSGANVLTF. In DNA, the CDR3 is TGTGCCAGTGGCCTTCGCTCTGGGGCCAACGTCCTGACTTTC.

On this clonotype itself: Since no conserved phenylalanine or tryptophan closes the CDR3, a read error is the likely cause. Because the CDR3's place on the DNA is in doubt, the DNA is left out and the CDR3 is given as listed by TCRdb. This CDR3 reads CATLAGDTGGLLFV. The chain has TRBV24-1 and TRBJ2-2. The CDR3 sequence runs 14 residues, both termini included. Per the germline V gene, CDR1 is KGHDR and CDR2 is SFDVKD.

The table lists this clonotype with a few counts. The rearrangement uses TRBV19 and TRBJ1-5; the match to TRBD1 covers 8 bases. The germline gives CDR1 LNHDA, CDR2 SQIVND (reference sequence). The CDR3 contains 13 residues. Trimming at V came to 10 bases and at J to 6 bases, leaving 8 bases not matched to a gene. The CDR3 region has the DNA TGTGCCACAGGACAGGGACAAGGTCAGCCCCAGCATTTT. Amino acid sequence: CATGQGQGQPQHF.

Only a few counts were recorded for this clonotype. The chain carries TRBV5-4 and TRBJ2-5, with TRBD2 matching 7 bases. J lost 5 bases, V lost 2 bases, and 12 bases had no gene match. This CDR3 comprises 16 residues. Germline V lookup: CDR1 SGHNT, CDR2 YYREEE (reference sequence). CDR3 protein: CASSFTPASGGETQYF. In DNA, the CDR3 is TGTGCCAGCAGCTTTACTCCCGCTAGCGGTGGGGAGACCCAGTACTTC.

With regard to this clonotype: The conserved phenylalanine or tryptophan normally closing the CDR3 is absent here, so this likely arose from a read error. The limits of the CDR3 on the DNA are not certain, so only TCRdb's listed CDR3 is given. V is TRBV9 and J is TRBJ2-3. The germline V gene has CDR1 SGDLS and CDR2 YYNGEE. The length of the CDR3 is 13 amino acids, counting both ends. The CDR3 is CASSEGCDTQYYV.

The genes are TRBV15 and TRBJ2-3, with D perhaps being TRBD1 or TRBD2 (5 bases each). Deletions cut 3 bases from V and 0 bases from J, with 10 bases between. Per germline, CDR1 LNHNV and CDR2 YYDKDF (reference sequence). The CDR3 is made up of 15 amino acids. CDR3 DNA: TGTGCCACCAGCAGCGGGGCGACGAGCACAGATACGCAGTATTTT. Encoded protein: CATSSGATSTDTQYF. The full variable domain, its missing parts supplied by reference TRBV15 and TRBJ2-3, is DAMVIQNPRYQVTQFGKPVTLSCSQTLNHNVMYWYQQKSSQAPKLLFHYYDKDFNNEADTPDNFQSRRPNTSFCFLDIRSPGLGDTAMYLCATSSGATSTDTQYFGPGTRLTVL.